These T cell receptor beta chains were read from a single sample in a study of long-term antiretroviral therapy in people with HIV. Generated by immunoSEQ multiplex PCR, the TCRdb table keeps only in-frame clones and is missing some. The sample lists roughly 20,000 clones, roughly 80% occurring once. The source was unsorted PBMCs, collected 0.2 years after starting antiretroviral therapy. Source of these receptors: a woman in her thirties or forties with HIV. Both conserved end residues are part of each CDR3. Fields, in order: clone size, J gene, D gene, V gene, CDR3 DNA, CDR3 protein. A D gene is named only where the DNA matches it firmly. Not every row has a clone size; where given, it reads once, few, many or a size class.

>-|TRBJ2-1|-|TRBV7-8
TGTGCCAGCAACCTGGTCGGGGATACATACAATGAGCAGTTCTTC
CASNLVGDTYNEQFF
>-|TRBJ2-7|-|TRBV19
TGTGCCAGTAGCCCTCTACAGGGAAACGAGCAGTACTTC
CASSPLQGNEQYF
>-|TRBJ2-1|-|TRBV5-1
TGCGCCAGCAGCTTGGGTCCGGGGGAATACAATGAGCAGTTCTTC
CASSLGPGEYNEQFF
>-|TRBJ1-5|-|TRBV7-8
TGTGCCAGCAGCCTAGGTACGGGGGGCGGTCAGCCCCAGCATTTT
CASSLGTGGGQPQHF
>-|TRBJ1-1|-|TRBV7-9
TGTGCCAGCAGCTTAACGAGGAGCAATACTGAAGCTTTCTTT
CASSLTRSNTEAFF
>-|TRBJ2-7|-|TRBV2
TGTGCCAGCAGGAATGGGCCTTTCGAGCAGTACTTC
CASRNGPFEQYF
>-|TRBJ2-6|-|TRBV7-9
TGTGCCAGCAGCTACTACAGGATCTCTGGGGCCAACGTCCTGACTTTC
CASSYYRISGANVLTF
>-|TRBJ2-5|TRBD1|TRBV4-1
TGCGCCAGCAGCCGAACCGGGACAGGGGGCCGGGAGACCCAGTACTTC
CASSRTGTGGRETQYF
>once|TRBJ1-3|-|TRBV27
TGTGCCAGCAGTTTATCGGGAGCAGGAAGCTCTGGAAACACCATATATTTT
CASSLSGAGSSGNTIYF
>-|TRBJ2-5|-|TRBV5-1
TGCGCCAGCAGCTTGGAAAGGGGTGCCCTCGAGACCCAGTACTTC
CASSLERGALETQYF
>once|TRBJ1-1|-|TRBV5-6
TGTGCCAGCAGCTGGACCATTCGGGTTCCCTCCACTGAAGCTTTCTTT
CASSWTIRVPSTEAFF
>-|TRBJ2-7|TRBD2|TRBV7-8
TGTGCCAGCCGAGTGCGTGAACTAGCGGTTTACGAGCAGTACTTC
CASRVRELAVYEQYF
>-|TRBJ1-2|-|TRBV11-2
TGTGCCAGCAGTCCATCCGGGACCTATGGCTACACCTTC
CASSPSGTYGYTF
>once|TRBJ2-7|-|TRBV4-1
TGCGCCAGCAGCCAAGATGCAGGCTTCTACGAGCAGTACTTC
CASSQDAGFYEQYF
>-|TRBJ1-1|-|TRBV7-9
TGTGCCAGCAGCACTAGCGACCAGTGGGGGGCTGAAGCTTTCTTT
CASSTSDQWGAEAFF
>-|TRBJ1-1|-|TRBV6-5
TGTGCCAGCAGTTATCTTCGGGGCACTGAAGCTTTCTTT
CASSYLRGTEAFF
>-|TRBJ2-6|-|TRBV2
TGTGCCAGCAGTGAGTTAGCTTCTGGGGCCAACGTCCTGACTTTC
CASSELASGANVLTF
>-|TRBJ2-7|-|TRBV19
TGTGCCAGTAGTATTTATGGTAGGTCCTACGAGCAGTACTTC
CASSIYGRSYEQYF
>-|TRBJ2-7|TRBD1|TRBV29-1
TGCAGCGTTGAAGGCTGGGACAGGGGCTCCTACGAGCAGTACTTC
CSVEGWDRGSYEQYF
>-|TRBJ1-4|TRBD1|TRBV27
TGTGCCAGCGATAGAAACTCGCGGACAGGCGAGAATGAAAAACTGTTTTTT
CASDRNSRTGENEKLFF
>few|TRBJ2-2|-|TRBV5-1
TGCGCCAGTTCCTCGACGGTCACCGGGGAGCTGTTTTTT
CASSSTVTGELFF
>-|TRBJ2-2|TRBD1|TRBV14
TGTGCCAGCAGCCATAGGACAGGGAACACCGGGGAGCTGTTTTTT
CASSHRTGNTGELFF
>once|TRBJ1-4|-|TRBV4-3
TGCGCCAGCAGCCAAGGAGCCGGGAGGGATGAAAAACTGTTTTTT
CASSQGAGRDEKLFF
>-|TRBJ1-2|-|TRBV30
TGTGCCGGGAACAGGGTCCACTATGGCTACACCTTC
CAGNRVHYGYTF
>-|TRBJ2-5|TRBD2|TRBV28
TGTGCCAGCAGTTCCCTTGGGGCTAGCGGGTTCAATATCGAGACCCAGTACTTC
CASSSLGASGFNIETQYF
>-|TRBJ1-2|-|TRBV7-9
TGTGCCAGCAGCATGACAGGAAACTATGGCTACACCTTC
CASSMTGNYGYTF
>-|TRBJ1-2|-|TRBV5-3
TGTGCCAGCAGCCCCACCGAGTACTATGGCTACACCTTC
CASSPTEYYGYTF
>-|TRBJ1-1|-|TRBV10-1
TGCGCCAGCAGTGAAATGGGTGGCACTGAAGCTTTCTTT
CASSEMGGTEAFF
>-|TRBJ1-4|-|TRBV19
TGTGCCAGTAGTATAGAGCCTCCACCACTGTTTTTT
CASSIEPPPLFF
>-|TRBJ2-3|-|TRBV19
TGTGCCAGTAGTATAGCAGGGAAGTCCCCAGATACGCAGTATTTT
CASSIAGKSPDTQYF
>medium-sized|TRBJ1-2|-|TRBV4-1
TGCGCCAGCAGCCAAGACGAGTTAGGGAACTATGGCTACACCTTC
CASSQDELGNYGYTF